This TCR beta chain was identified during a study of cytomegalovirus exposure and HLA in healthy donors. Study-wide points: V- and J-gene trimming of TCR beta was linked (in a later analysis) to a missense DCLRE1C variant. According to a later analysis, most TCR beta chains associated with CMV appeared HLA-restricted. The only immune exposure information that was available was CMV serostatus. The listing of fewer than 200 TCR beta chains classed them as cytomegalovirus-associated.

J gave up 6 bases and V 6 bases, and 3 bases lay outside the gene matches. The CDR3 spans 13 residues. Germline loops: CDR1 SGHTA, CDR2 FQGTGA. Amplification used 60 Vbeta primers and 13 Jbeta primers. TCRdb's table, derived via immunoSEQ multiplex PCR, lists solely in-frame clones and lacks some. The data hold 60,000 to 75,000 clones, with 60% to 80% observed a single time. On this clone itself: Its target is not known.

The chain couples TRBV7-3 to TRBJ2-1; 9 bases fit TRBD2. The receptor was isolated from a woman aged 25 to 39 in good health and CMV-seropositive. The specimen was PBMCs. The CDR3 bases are TGTGCCAGCAGTCGTAGCGGGAGCAATGAGCAGTTCTTC. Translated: CASSRSGSNEQFF. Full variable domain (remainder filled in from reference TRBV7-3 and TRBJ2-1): GAGVSQTPSNKVTEKGKYVELRCDPISGHTALYWYRQSLGQGPEFLIYFQGTGAADDSGLPNDRFFAVRPEGSVSTLKIQRTERGDSAVYLCASSRSGSNEQFFGPGTRLTVL.